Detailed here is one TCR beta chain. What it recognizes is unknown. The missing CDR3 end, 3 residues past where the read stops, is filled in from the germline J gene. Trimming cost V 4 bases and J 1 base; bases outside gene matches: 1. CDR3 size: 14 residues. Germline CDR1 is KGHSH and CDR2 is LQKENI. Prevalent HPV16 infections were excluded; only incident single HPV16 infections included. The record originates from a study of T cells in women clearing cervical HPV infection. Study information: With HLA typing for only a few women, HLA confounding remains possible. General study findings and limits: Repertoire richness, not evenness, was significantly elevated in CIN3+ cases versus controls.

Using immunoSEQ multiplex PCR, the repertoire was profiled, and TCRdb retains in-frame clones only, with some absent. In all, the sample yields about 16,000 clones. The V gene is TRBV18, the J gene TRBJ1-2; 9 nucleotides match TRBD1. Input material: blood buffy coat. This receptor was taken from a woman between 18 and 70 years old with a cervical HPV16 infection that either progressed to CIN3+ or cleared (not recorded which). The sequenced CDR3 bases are TGTGCCAGCTCACGGACAGGGGTTAACTATGGC. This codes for CASSRTGVNYG. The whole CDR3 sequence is CASSRTGVNYGYTF.